This T cell receptor (beta chain) was recovered during a study of shared clonotypes between healthy human individuals. Study information: Serving as donors were two women and a few men, whose ages spanned 18 to 49. There were three CD4 naive, three CD4 memory, two CD8 naive and one CD8 memory plates per donor.

Study-level points and caveats: Specimens sampled were limited to blood, with tissue repertoires likely differing.

CD4+ cells were split into CD45RA+ naive and CD45RA-negative memory subsets. A note on this clone: Antigen: not known.

Trimming removed 8 bases from V and 4 bases from J; junction bases left unmatched: 1. Germline V CDR1 and CDR2: ENHRY, SYGVKD. The CDR3 runs to 13 residues. Sequenced by immunoSEQ multiplex PCR; TCRdb stores in-frame clones only, minus some. Of 700,000 or so clones listed, about two thirds were seen once; the top ten hold about 1.7%. This chain joins TRBV10-3 and TRBJ1-5, with 11 bases aligning to TRBD1. Sequencing used memory CD4+ T cells sorted from blood. The subset denotes: CD45RA-negative fraction. The receptor comes from a young woman in good health. Here the CDR3 reads CAIGQGANQPQHF. The CDR3 DNA reads TGTGCCATCGGACAGGGGGCGAATCAGCCCCAGCATTTT.